The rows below give T cell receptor beta chains drawn from one sample of a study of beta chain features in type 1 diabetes. The data were produced by immunoSEQ multiplex PCR, yet TCRdb's version contains in-frame clones alone and is incomplete. The sample lists around 340,000 clones; roughly 8% were seen once. The specimen was central memory CD4+ T cells from blood. These receptors were taken from a young woman in good health. Each CDR3 is given with its conserved first and last residue. The order of the fields is clone size, V gene, J gene, D gene, CDR3 DNA, CDR3 protein. D genes are given only for firm matches. Only part of the rows carry a size: once, few, many, or a class if the clone is expanded.

>few|TRBV28|TRBJ2-7|TRBD1
TGTGCCAGCAGTTTATTTAGGACAGGGAGTCTATACGAGCAGTACTTC
CASSLFRTGSLYEQYF
>.|TRBV6-6|TRBJ2-1|TRBD2
TGTGCCAGCTCGGCGGGAGACGCTATGGATGAGCAGTTCTTC
CASSAGDAMDEQFF
>few|TRBV29-1|TRBJ2-1|TRBD2
TGCAGCGTAGCGGGAGGGCCATTTCGGGAGCAGTTCTTC
CSVAGGPFREQFF
>.|TRBV5-1|TRBJ2-3|TRBD1
TGCGCCAGCAGGACAGGGTCTAGCACAGATACGCAGTATTTT
CASRTGSSTDTQYF
>few|TRBV2|TRBJ2-1|.
TGTGCCAGCAGTGTTGGGCTTGGCGTTAATGAGCAGTTCTTC
CASSVGLGVNEQFF
>.|TRBV7-2|TRBJ1-4|.
TGTGCCAGCAGCTTACAACAGGGAGGTGAAAAACTGTTTTTT
CASSLQQGGEKLFF
>.|TRBV5-1|TRBJ1-5|.
TGCGCCAGCAGCTTGGAGGGGGGGCCCAATCAGCCCCAGCATTTT
CASSLEGGPNQPQHF
>.|TRBV19|TRBJ2-1|TRBD2
TGTGCCAGCCCCCCCCCGGGACTAGTACAAAATGAGCAGTTCTTC
CASPPPGLVQNEQFF
>many|TRBV7-9|TRBJ2-5|.
TGTGCCAGCAGCTCGACAGGACAAGAGACCCAGTACTTC
CASSSTGQETQYF
>many|TRBV7-9|TRBJ2-3|.
TGTGCCAGCGGGTCCGTGGCAAGATTTGTAGATACGCAGTATTTT
CASGSVARFVDTQYF
>.|TRBV2|TRBJ2-4|.
TGTGCCAGCAGTGAGGGGCCCAAAAACATTCAGTACTTC
CASSEGPKNIQYF
>.|TRBV18|TRBJ2-5|TRBD2
TGTGCCAGCTCACTCCCGGGACTAGCGGGAGCGGAGACCCAGTACTTC
CASSLPGLAGAETQYF
>many|TRBV5-4|TRBJ2-5|TRBD2
TGTGCCAGCAGCCCCGGAGTAGCGGGAGTGGAAAGAGAGACCCAGTACTTC
CASSPGVAGVERETQYF
>few|TRBV29-1|TRBJ2-3|.
TGCAGCGTTGATCCCCACGGACAAGGGTTGGATACGCAGTATTTT
CSVDPHGQGLDTQYF
>.|TRBV27|TRBJ2-5|TRBD1
TGTGCCAGCAGTTTACGGTGGGACAGGGGAGGAGAGACCCAGTACTTC
CASSLRWDRGGETQYF
>few|TRBV5-1|TRBJ2-5|TRBD1
TGCGCCAGCAGCATCAGCAGGGGGCAGCGGGAGACCCAGTACTTC
CASSISRGQRETQYF
>.|TRBV6-6|TRBJ2-7|.
TGTGCCAGCAGTTACGGCGGGGAAGCCTACGAGCAGTACTTC
CASSYGGEAYEQYF
>.|TRBV10-3|TRBJ1-1|.
TGTGCCATCAGTGTTAACAGCCGGAACACTGAAGCTTTCTTT
CAISVNSRNTEAFF
>many|TRBV28|TRBJ2-6|.
TGTGCCAGCGGGAGGCTGAGCGGGGCCAACGTCCTGACTTTC
CASGRLSGANVLTF
>.|TRBV19|TRBJ1-2|.
TGTGCCAGTGCGCGGCAGGTGGATTATGGCTACACCTTC
CASARQVDYGYTF
>few|TRBV11-2|TRBJ2-2|.
TGTGCCAGCAGCTTAAGACCGAGTCGTACCGGGGAGCTGTTTTTT
CASSLRPSRTGELFF
>.|TRBV18|TRBJ1-4|.
TGTGCCAGCTCACAGGGACGGCAAAATGAAAAACTGTTTTTT
CASSQGRQNEKLFF